Presented here are 24 T cell receptor beta chains from one specimen sequenced in a study of glioma-infiltrating T cells. The iRepertoire nested amplicon-rescue multiplex PCR amplified TCR alpha and beta CDR3s from RNA. TCRdb itself ran the multiplex PCR reads through MiXCR, one entry per CDR3 protein. Of roughly 200,000 distinct CDR3 sequences listed, around 32% are singletons. The specimen was glioma tissue, nonneoplastic brain tissue, or PBMCs (not recorded which). All receptors derive from a human donor with low-grade glioma or glioblastoma, undergoing nonglioma brain surgery, or in good health (not recorded which).

In this sample, this clonotype turned up a few times. The chain carries TRBV7-8 and TRBJ2-7; tentative D call: TRBD1 (6 bases). Germline lookup yields CDR1 SGHVS and CDR2 FQNEAQ. V shed 4 bases and J shed 2 bases, with 9 bases lying between them. The length of the CDR3 is 13 residues. CDR3 loop: CASSSRTAYEQYF. CDR3 in DNA: TGTGCCAGCAGCTCCCGGACAGCCTACGAGCAGTACTTC. Drawing the rest from reference TRBV7-8 and TRBJ2-7, the complete variable domain is GAGVSQSPRYKVAKRGQDVALRCDPISGHVSLFWYQQALGQGPEFLTYFQNEAQLDKSGLPSDRFFAERPEGSVSTLKIQRTQQEDSAVYLCASSSRTAYEQYFGPGTRLTVT.

This clonotype has a count of ten or more. This sequence joins TRBV14 and TRBJ1-5; unclear D gene. Germline V gives CDR1 SGHDN, CDR2 FVKESK. Trimming took off 8 bases at V and 0 bases at J, with 17 bases between the two ends. The CDR3 length is 16 residues. The CDR3 DNA sequence: TGTGCCAGCGGATTAGGACCACTGTATAGCAATCAGCCCCAGCATTTT. Its translation: CASGLGPLYSNQPQHF.

As for this clonotype: One junction end disagrees with the germline gene, perhaps due to a read error. The rearrangement uses TRBV6-5 and TRBJ1-1; tentative D call: TRBD1 (5 bases). This CDR3 has 13 amino acids. CDR1 and CDR2 from the germline V gene are MNHEY and SVGAGI. This chain's CDR3 is CASSYRRNTEAFF. DNA for the CDR3: TGTGCTAGCAGTTACAGGCGGAACACTGAAGCTTTCTTT.

The chain is built from TRBV7-9 and TRBJ2-7, with 11 bases fitting TRBD1. Trimming removed 5 bases from V and 1 base from J; junction bases left unmatched: 19. This CDR3 contains 20 residues. The germline CDR1 and CDR2 sequences are SEHNR and FQNEAQ (reference sequence). The chain's CDR3 is CASSTSGTGGTRGFSYEQYF. As DNA, the CDR3 is TGTGCCAGCAGCACCTCCGGGACAGGGGGAACTCGGGGCTTTTCCTACGAGCAGTACTTC.

At least ten counts were recorded for this clonotype. The chain is built from TRBV7-2 and TRBJ2-3, with a tentative D call TRBD2 (6 bases). Germline V CDR1 and CDR2: SGHTA, FQGNSA. Trimming shortened V by 6 bases and J by 0 bases, and 16 bases separated the two germline ends. The CDR3 consists of 16 residues. In nucleotides, the CDR3 is TGTGCCAGCAGTCCACCCCGAGGGAGGAGCACAGATACGCAGTATTTT. Its protein is CASSPPRGRSTDTQYF.

As regards this clonotype: The CDR3 does not end in the conserved phenylalanine or tryptophan, so this is likely a read error. This chain connects TRBV6-6 to TRBJ2-7, with 10 bases fitting TRBD2. CDR1 and CDR2 (germline): MNHNY, SVGAGI (reference sequence). CDR3 size: 14 residues. V lost 8 bases and J lost 2; bases outside the gene matches: 6. CDR3 amino acids: CASRPLAGAYEQYL. The DNA for the CDR3 is TGTGCCAGCCGCCCTCTAGCGGGGGCCTACGAGCAGTACCTC.

This clonotype appeared many times. The V call is TRBV6-2 or TRBV6-3, the J call TRBJ2-7, with TRBD2 matching over 9 bases. Germline CDR1 reads MNHEY; CDR2 reads SVGEGT. J was trimmed by 4 bases and V by 6 bases; bases with no gene match: 7. The CDR3 is 14 residues long. CDR3 in DNA: TGTGCCAGCAGCACGGGACTAGCTGCGTACGAGCAGTACTTC. It translates to CASSTGLAAYEQYF.

Points on this clonotype: This may stem from a read error, because a much larger clone lies one nucleotide away. The chain has TRBV5-1 and TRBJ2-4, with D perhaps given as TRBD1 or TRBD2 (5 bases each). The length of the CDR3 is 14 residues. Germline V lookup: CDR1 SGHRS, CDR2 YFSETQ. CDR3 region: CSSSSGAAKNIQYF. The CDR3 nucleotides are TGCTCCAGCAGCTCCGGGGCAGCCAAAAACATTCAGTACTTC.

This clonotype was seen at least ten times. The rearrangement uses TRBV7-2 and TRBJ1-1, with a tentative D call TRBD1 (5 bases). The CDR3 runs 15 residues. Germline V gene lookup returns CDR1 SGHTA and CDR2 FQGNSA. V was trimmed by 5 bases and J by 7 bases, leaving 20 bases between them. The CDR3 here is CASSPGRVTAGEAFF. The CDR3 DNA reads as TGTGCCAGCAGCCCGGGACGGGTTACCGCAGGTGAAGCTTTCTTT.

Ten or more counts support this clonotype. This chain links TRBV15 with TRBJ1-3; a possible D gene is TRBD1 (5 bases). From germline, CDR1 is LNHNV and CDR2 YYDKDF (reference sequence). The CDR3 totals 16 residues. V lost 5 bases, J lost 0 bases, and 14 bases lay in between. The CDR3 loop is CATSSGTFYSGNTIYF. The CDR3 coding sequence is TGTGCCACCAGCTCAGGGACTTTTTACTCTGGAAACACCATATATTTT. Based on the CDR3 plus reference TRBV15 and TRBJ1-3, the full variable domain is DAMVIQNPRYQVTQFGKPVTLSCSQTLNHNVMYWYQQKSSQAPKLLFHYYDKDFNNEADTPDNFQSRRPNTSFCFLDIRSPGLGDTAMYLCATSSGTFYSGNTIYFGEGSWLTVV.

This clonotype was seen repeatedly, ten times or more. As DNA, the CDR3 is TGCAGTGCTAGAGGAGGGACTAGCGGGACCATCTACGAGCAGTACTTC. It translates to CSARGGTSGTIYEQYF. This chain links TRBV20-1 with TRBJ2-7; 13 bases match TRBD2. The germline gives CDR1 DFQATT, CDR2 SNEGSKA (reference sequence). CDR3 size: 16 residues. V dropped 1 base and J dropped 3; count of bases not matched to a gene: 6.

Here the CDR3 reads CASSPPLGTPSYNEQFF. CDR3 coding DNA: TGTGCCAGCAGCCCCCCCTTGGGGACGCCCTCCTACAATGAGCAGTTCTTC. The V call is TRBV7-2, the J call TRBJ2-1, with D perhaps assigned TRBD1 or TRBD2 (5 bases each). CDR1 and CDR2 (germline): SGHTA, FQGNSA. V was clipped by 5 bases and J by 0 bases, with 17 bases between them. The CDR3 spans 17 residues.

As to this clonotype: A read error may be the cause here, since a much bigger clone is one base away. The chain joins TRBV7-9 to TRBJ2-7; D is unresolved. Germline values: CDR1 SEHNR, CDR2 FQNEAQ (reference sequence). This CDR3 has 14 amino acids. The CDR3 DNA sequence: TGTGCCAGCGGCTTGAACCGCCGCTCCTACGAGCAGTACTTC. Protein sequence: CASGLNRRSYEQYF.

This clonotype was recorded a few times. The rearrangement links TRBV7-2 to TRBJ2-6; no definite D call. CDR1 and CDR2 from the germline V gene are SGHTA and FQGNSA. The CDR3 runs to 15 residues. Trimming stripped 3 bases from V and 0 bases from J, with 6 bases between. CDR3 amino acids: CASSFKLSGANVLTF. CDR3 nucleotide sequence: TGTGCCAGCAGCTTCAAACTCTCTGGGGCCAACGTCCTGACTTTC.

Of note for this clonotype: A much larger clone is a single base away; this may be a read error. V is TRBV28 and J is TRBJ1-3, with D hard to call. The V gene lost 6 bases and the J gene lost 8 bases, with 17 bases spanning the gap. The V gene's germline CDR1 is MDHEN and CDR2 SYDVKM. The CDR3 sequence is 14 residues long. Here the CDR3 reads CASSLMGYGDTIYF. The DNA of the CDR3 is TGTGCCAGCAGCTTGATGGGGTACGGAGACACCATATATTTT.

This clonotype was counted only a few times. The chain employs TRBV19 and TRBJ2-1, with 10 bases lining up with TRBD1. The CDR3 is 15 amino acids. Trimming removed 7 bases from V and 1 base from J; junction bases left unmatched: 4. Germline CDR1 reads LNHDA; CDR2 reads SQIVND (reference sequence). CDR3 in DNA: TGTGCCAGTACCGGGGACAGGGGATCCTACAATGAGCAGTTCTTC. Its translation: CASTGDRGSYNEQFF.

Note on this clonotype: This may come from a read error, since a much larger clone is one base off. The chain employs TRBV12-3 or TRBV12-4 and TRBJ1-2; 9 bases map to TRBD1. This CDR3 is built from 16 residues. For the CDR3, the DNA is TGTGCCCGCAGTCCGACGGACAGGGGCCCTCCTTATGGCTACACCTTC. Amino acids: CARSPTDRGPPYGYTF.

The rearrangement uses TRBV29-1 and TRBJ2-1, with D possibly matching TRBD2 (6 bases). This CDR3 comprises 13 residues. The germline gives CDR1 SQVTM, CDR2 ANQGSEA. V was trimmed by 4 bases and J by 9 bases, leaving 16 bases between them. In DNA, the CDR3 is TGCAGCGTTGTGGGTTGGGCCGGGGGTGAGCAGTTCTTC. Translating gives CSVVGWAGGEQFF.

As to this clonotype: Mismatch with germline at one junction end may stem from a read error. This chain uses TRBV7-4 with TRBJ1-1, with D possibly TRBD1 on 5 matching bases. Per the germline V gene, CDR1 is SGHVT and CDR2 is SQSDAQ. CDR3 size: 15 residues. The chain's CDR3 is CASSQEGRRNTEALF. The CDR3 region has the DNA TGTGCCAGCAGCCAAGAGGGGCGAAGAAACACTGAAGCTTTATTT. Looking up the rest from reference TRBV7-4 and TRBJ1-1 gives the full variable domain: GAGVSQSPRYKVAKRGRDVALRCDSISGHVTLYWYRQTLGQGSEVLTYSQSDAQRDKSGRPSGRFSAERPERSVSTLKIQRTEQGDSAVYLCASSQEGRRNTEALFGQGTRLTVV.

In the case of this clonotype: A single base separates this from a much larger clone, so it may be a read error. The chain combines TRBV4-2 with TRBJ2-3; 10 bases are shared with TRBD2. The CDR3 length is 18 residues. Germline V gene lookup returns CDR1 LGHNA and CDR2 YNFKEQ. CDR3 bases: TGTGCCAGCAGCCAAGATGGGCTAGCGGGAGCGCGCACAGATACGAAGTATTTT. This codes for CASSQDGLAGARTDTKYF.

About this clonotype itself: This clone may be a read error of a much larger clone one base away. The J gene is TRBJ2-3, the V gene TRBV7-2; D call uncertain. The CDR3 loop spans 15 amino acids. Germline V gene data show CDR1 as SGHTA and CDR2 as FQGNSA. The V end was cut by 7 bases, the J end by 0 bases, with 14 bases between. CDR3 region: CASTDGRSSTDTQYF. In DNA form, the CDR3 reads TGTGCCAGCACCGATGGCAGGTCTAGCACAGATACGCAGTATTTT.

This clonotype was detected many times. V usage is TRBV6-2 or TRBV6-3 and J usage is TRBJ2-1; 15 positions agree with TRBD2. Trimming removed 6 bases from V and 10 bases from J; junction bases left unmatched: 7. CDR3 length equals 15 residues. Germline CDR1 is MNHEY and CDR2 is SVGEGT. CDR3 loop: CASSPRTSGRAEQFF. The CDR3 DNA sequence: TGTGCCAGCAGCCCAAGGACTAGCGGGAGGGCAGAGCAGTTCTTC.

This clonotype appeared many times. The CDR3 carries no conserved terminal phenylalanine or tryptophan, so it likely arises from a read error. The limits of the CDR3 on the DNA are not certain, so only TCRdb's listed CDR3 is given. The chain employs TRBV20-1 and TRBJ2-3; the D call in the table, TRBD1, was not verified against the DNA. The CDR3 spans 10 amino acids, including both terminal residues. Per the germline V gene, CDR1 is DFQATT and CDR2 is SNEGSKA (reference sequence). The CDR3 protein is CSSGSQDRLM.

The chain couples TRBV19 to TRBJ1-1; 8 positions agree with TRBD1. The trim removed 5 bases at V and 6 bases at J, leaving 8 bases unmatched. Germline values: CDR1 LNHDA, CDR2 SQIVND (reference sequence). The CDR3 is made up of 14 amino acids. The CDR3 DNA reads as TGTGCCAGTAGTCCCGGACAGGGTAGTTCTGAAGCTTTCTTT. This translates into CASSPGQGSSEAFF.